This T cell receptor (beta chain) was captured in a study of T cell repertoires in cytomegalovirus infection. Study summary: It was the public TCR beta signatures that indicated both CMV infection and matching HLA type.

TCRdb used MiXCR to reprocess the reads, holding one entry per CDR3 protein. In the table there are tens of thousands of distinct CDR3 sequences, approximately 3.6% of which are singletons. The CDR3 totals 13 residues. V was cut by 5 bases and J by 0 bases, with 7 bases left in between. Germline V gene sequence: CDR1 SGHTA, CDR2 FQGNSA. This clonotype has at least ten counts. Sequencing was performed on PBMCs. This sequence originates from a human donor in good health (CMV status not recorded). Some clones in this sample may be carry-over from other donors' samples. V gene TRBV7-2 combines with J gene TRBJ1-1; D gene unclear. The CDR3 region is CASSPPVNTEAFF. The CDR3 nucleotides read TGTGCCAGCAGCCCCCCGGTGAACACTGAAGCTTTCTTT.